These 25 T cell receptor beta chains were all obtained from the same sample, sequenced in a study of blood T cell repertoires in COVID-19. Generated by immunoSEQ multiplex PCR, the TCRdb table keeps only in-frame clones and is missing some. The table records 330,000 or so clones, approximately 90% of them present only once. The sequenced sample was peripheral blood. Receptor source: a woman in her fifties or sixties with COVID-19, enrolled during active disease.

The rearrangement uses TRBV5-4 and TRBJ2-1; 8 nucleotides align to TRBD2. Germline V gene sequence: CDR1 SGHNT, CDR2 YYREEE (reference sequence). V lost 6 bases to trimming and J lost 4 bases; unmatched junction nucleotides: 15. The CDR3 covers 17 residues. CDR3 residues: CASTPIMSGGGYNEQFF. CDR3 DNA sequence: TGTGCCAGCACTCCCATAATGAGCGGGGGAGGATACAATGAGCAGTTCTTC.

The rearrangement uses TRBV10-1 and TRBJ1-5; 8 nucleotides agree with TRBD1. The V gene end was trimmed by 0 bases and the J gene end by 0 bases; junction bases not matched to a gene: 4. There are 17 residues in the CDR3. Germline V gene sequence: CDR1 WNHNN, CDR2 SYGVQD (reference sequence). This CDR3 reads CASSESGQGYSNQPQHF. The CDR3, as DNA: TGCGCCAGCAGTGAGTCAGGACAGGGATATAGCAATCAGCCCCAGCATTTT.

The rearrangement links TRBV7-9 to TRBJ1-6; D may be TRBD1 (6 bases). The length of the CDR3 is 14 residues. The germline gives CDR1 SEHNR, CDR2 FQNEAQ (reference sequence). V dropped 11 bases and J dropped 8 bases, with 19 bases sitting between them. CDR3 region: CAVTASQGDSPLHF. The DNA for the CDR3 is TGTGCCGTGACAGCCTCACAGGGTGATTCACCCCTCCACTTT.

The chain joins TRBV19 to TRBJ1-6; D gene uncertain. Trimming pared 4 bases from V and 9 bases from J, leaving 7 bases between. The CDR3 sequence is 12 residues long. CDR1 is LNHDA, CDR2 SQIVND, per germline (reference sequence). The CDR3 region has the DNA TGTGCCAGTAGTACCCGGGGTTCACCCCTCCACTTT. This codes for CASSTRGSPLHF.

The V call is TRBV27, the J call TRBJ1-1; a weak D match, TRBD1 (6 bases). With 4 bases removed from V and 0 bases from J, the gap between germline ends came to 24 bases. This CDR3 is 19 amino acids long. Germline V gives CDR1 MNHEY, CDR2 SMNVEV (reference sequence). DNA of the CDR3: TGTGCCAGCAGTTCTCCTCCTCAGGGGCCCGAGCAGATGAACACTGAAGCTTTCTTT. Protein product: CASSSPPQGPEQMNTEAFF.

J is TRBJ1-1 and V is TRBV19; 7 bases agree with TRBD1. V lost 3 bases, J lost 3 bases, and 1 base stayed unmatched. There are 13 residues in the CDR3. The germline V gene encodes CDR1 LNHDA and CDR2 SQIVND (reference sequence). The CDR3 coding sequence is TGTGCCAGTAGTATTCAGGGGGACACTGAAGCTTTCTTT. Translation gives CASSIQGDTEAFF.

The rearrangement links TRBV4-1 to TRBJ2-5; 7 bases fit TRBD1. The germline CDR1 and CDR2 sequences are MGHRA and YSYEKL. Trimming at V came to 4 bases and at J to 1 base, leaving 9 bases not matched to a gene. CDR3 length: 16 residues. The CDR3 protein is CASSLVSRDSQETQYF. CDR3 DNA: TGCGCCAGCAGCCTAGTAAGCCGGGACAGCCAAGAGACCCAGTACTTC.

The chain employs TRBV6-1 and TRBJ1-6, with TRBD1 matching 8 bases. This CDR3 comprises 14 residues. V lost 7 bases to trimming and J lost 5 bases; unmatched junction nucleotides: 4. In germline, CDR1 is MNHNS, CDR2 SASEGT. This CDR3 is CASNGQGNNSPLHF. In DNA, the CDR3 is TGTGCCAGCAACGGACAGGGAAATAATTCACCCCTCCACTTT.

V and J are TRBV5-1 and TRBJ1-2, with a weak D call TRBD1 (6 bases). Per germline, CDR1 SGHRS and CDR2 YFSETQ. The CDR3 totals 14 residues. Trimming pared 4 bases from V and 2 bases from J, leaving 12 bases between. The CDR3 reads CASSALTGNYGYTF. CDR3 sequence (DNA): TGCGCCAGCAGCGCCCTTACAGGGAACTATGGCTACACCTTC.

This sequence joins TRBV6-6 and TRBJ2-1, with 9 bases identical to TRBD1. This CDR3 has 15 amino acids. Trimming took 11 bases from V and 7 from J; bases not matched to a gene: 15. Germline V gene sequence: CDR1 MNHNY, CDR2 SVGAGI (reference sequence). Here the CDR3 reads CASIDRDRAGNEQFF. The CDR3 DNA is TGTGCCTCTATCGACAGGGACAGGGCCGGGAATGAGCAGTTCTTC.

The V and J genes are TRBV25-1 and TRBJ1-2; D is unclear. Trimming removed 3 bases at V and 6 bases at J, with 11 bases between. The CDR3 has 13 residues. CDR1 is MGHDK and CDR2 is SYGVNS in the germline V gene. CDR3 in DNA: TGTGCCAGCAGTGAGCTAGGGAGGGATGGCTACACCTTC. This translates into CASSELGRDGYTF.

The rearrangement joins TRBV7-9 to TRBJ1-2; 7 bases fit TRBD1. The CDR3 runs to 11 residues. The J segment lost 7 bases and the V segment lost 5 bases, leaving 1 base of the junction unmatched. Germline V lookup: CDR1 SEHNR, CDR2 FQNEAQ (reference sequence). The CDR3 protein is CASSRGLGYTF. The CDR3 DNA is TGTGCCAGCAGCAGGGGGCTTGGCTACACCTTC. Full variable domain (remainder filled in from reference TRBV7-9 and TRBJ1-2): DTGVSQNPRHKITKRGQNVTFRCDPISEHNRLYWYRQTLGQGPEFLTYFQNEAQLEKSRLLSDRFSAERPKGSFSTLEIQRTEQGDSAMYLCASSRGLGYTFGSGTRLTVV.

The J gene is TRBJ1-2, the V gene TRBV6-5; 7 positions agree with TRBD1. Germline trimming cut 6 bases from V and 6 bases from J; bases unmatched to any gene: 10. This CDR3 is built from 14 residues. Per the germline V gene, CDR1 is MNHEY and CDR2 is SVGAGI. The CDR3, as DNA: TGTGCCAGCAGCGATCAAGACAGGGAGGATGGCTACACCTTC. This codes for CASSDQDREDGYTF.

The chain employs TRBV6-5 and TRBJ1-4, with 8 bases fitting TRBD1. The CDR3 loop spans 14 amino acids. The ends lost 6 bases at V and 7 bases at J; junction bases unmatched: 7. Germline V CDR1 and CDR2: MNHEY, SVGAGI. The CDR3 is CASRLRGRGEKLFF. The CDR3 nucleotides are TGTGCCAGCAGGCTCAGGGGGCGCGGTGAAAAACTGTTTTTT.

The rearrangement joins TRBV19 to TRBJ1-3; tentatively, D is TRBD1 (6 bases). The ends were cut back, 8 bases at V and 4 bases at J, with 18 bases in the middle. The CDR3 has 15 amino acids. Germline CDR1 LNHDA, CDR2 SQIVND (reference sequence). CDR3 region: CASQNRGKSGNTIYF. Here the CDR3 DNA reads TGTGCCAGTCAGAATAGGGGGAAATCCGGAAACACCATATATTTT.

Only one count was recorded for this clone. The CDR3 DNA reads as TGTGCCAGCAGTTCGCGGGGTCTCCAGTTCTACGAGCAGTACTTC. This sequence encodes CASSSRGLQFYEQYF. The chain uses TRBV27 and TRBJ2-7; D may be TRBD2 (6 bases). The CDR3 sequence is 15 residues long. Germline CDR1 MNHEY, CDR2 SMNVEV (reference sequence). The ends were cut back, 4 bases at V and 3 bases at J, with 16 bases in the middle.

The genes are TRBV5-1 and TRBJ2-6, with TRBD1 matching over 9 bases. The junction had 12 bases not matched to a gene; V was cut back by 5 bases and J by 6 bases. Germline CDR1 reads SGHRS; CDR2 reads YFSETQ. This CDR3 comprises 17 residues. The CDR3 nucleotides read TGCGCCAGCAGGAGACAGGGGGACACTCTAGAGGCCAACGTCCTGACTTTC. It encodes CASRRQGDTLEANVLTF.

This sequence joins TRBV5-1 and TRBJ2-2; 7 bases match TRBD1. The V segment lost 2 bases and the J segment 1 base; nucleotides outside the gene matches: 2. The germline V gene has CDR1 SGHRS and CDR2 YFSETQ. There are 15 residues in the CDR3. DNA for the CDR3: TGCGCCAGCAGCTTAAGGACAGGGAACACCGGGGAGCTGTTTTTT. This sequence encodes CASSLRTGNTGELFF.

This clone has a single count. The CDR3 here is CASSSRLATSTDTQYF. The CDR3 DNA follows: TGTGCCAGCAGCTCCCGACTAGCTACTAGCACAGATACGCAGTATTTT. The chain uses TRBV7-3 and TRBJ2-3; 7 bases agree with TRBD2. V shed 4 bases, J shed 0 bases, and the junction held 7 bases outside the gene matches. The length of the CDR3 is 16 residues. CDR1 and CDR2 (germline): SGHTA, FQGTGA.

CDR3 sequence: CASSAKQGLGTDTQYF. The DNA for the CDR3 is TGTGCCAGCAGCGCAAAACAGGGGCTCGGCACAGATACGCAGTATTTT. The rearrangement links TRBV9 to TRBJ2-3; 7 positions agree with TRBD1. This CDR3 has 16 amino acids. Germline V gene lookup returns CDR1 SGDLS and CDR2 YYNGEE. V was pared by 3 bases and J by 1 base, with 8 bases of the junction left unmatched. Full variable domain (rest looked up from reference TRBV9 and TRBJ2-3): DSGVTQTPKHLITATGQRVTLRCSPRSGDLSVYWYQQSLDQGLQFLIQYYNGEERAKGNILERFSAQQFPDLHSELNLSSLELGDSALYFCASSAKQGLGTDTQYFGPGTRLTVL.

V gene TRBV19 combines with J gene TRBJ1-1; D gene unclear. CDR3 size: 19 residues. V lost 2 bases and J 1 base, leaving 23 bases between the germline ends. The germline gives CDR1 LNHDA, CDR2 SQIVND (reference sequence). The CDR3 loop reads CASSIKPFPSWGGNTEAFF. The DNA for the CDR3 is TGTGCCAGTAGTATAAAGCCGTTCCCGAGCTGGGGAGGGAACACTGAAGCTTTCTTT. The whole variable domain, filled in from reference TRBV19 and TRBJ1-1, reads DGGITQSPKYLFRKEGQNVTLSCEQNLNHDAMYWYRQDPGQGLRLIYYSQIVNDFQKGDIAEGYSVSREKKESFPLTVTSAQKNPTAFYLCASSIKPFPSWGGNTEAFFGQGTRLTVV.

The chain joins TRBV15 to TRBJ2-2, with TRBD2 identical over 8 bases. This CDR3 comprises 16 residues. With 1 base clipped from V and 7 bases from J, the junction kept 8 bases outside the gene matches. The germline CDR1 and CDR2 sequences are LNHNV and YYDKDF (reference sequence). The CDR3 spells CATSRARGGGHGELFF. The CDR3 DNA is TGTGCCACCAGCAGAGCTCGGGGGGGCGGCCACGGGGAGCTGTTTTTT.

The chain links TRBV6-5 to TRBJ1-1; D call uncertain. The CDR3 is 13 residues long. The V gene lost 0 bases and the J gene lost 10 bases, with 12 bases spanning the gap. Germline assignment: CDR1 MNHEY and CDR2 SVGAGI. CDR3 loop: CASSYSIRGGAFF. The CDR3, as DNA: TGTGCCAGCAGTTACTCGATCCGGGGAGGAGCTTTCTTT.

CDR3 coding DNA: TGTGCCAGCTCGCCGGGACTAGCGGGGGGACTAGGTGAGCAGTTCTTC. Translated, it gives CASSPGLAGGLGEQFF. The chain carries TRBV18 and TRBJ2-1; 15 nucleotides agree with TRBD2. The V gene end was trimmed by 6 bases and the J gene end by 9 bases; junction bases not matched to a gene: 9. The CDR3 contains 16 residues. The germline V gene has CDR1 KGHSH and CDR2 LQKENI.

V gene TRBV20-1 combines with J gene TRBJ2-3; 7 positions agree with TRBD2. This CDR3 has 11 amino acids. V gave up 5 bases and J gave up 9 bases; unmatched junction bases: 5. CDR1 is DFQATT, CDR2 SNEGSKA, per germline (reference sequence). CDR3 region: CSALSGGTQYF. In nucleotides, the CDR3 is TGCAGTGCTTTATCCGGGGGGACGCAGTATTTT.